This T cell receptor (beta chain) comes out of a study of blood T cell dynamics during melanoma immunotherapy. Study-level findings and limits: It remained unknown if the driving T cell clones were melanoma-specific.

Time point denoted: pre-treatment baseline. CDR3 length equals 16 residues. Germline V CDR1 and CDR2: MDHEN, SYDVKM. Trimming pared 8 bases from V and 8 bases from J, leaving 25 bases between. TCRdb's copy holds only in-frame clones and misses some; the assay was immunoSEQ multiplex PCR. This sample has some 13,000 clones, with about 91% found just once. With regard to this clone: Its antigen is unknown.

The receptor was derived from a human donor with melanoma. The material was effector memory CD8+ T cells from blood, obtained from a patient treated with checkpoint blockade. The genes are TRBV28 and TRBJ2-1; perhaps D is TRBD1 or TRBD2 (5 bases each). The CDR3 loop reads CASSVSIGTQAHEQFF. CDR3 coding DNA: TGTGCCAGCTCAGTTTCTATAGGGACCCAGGCCCATGAGCAGTTCTTC.